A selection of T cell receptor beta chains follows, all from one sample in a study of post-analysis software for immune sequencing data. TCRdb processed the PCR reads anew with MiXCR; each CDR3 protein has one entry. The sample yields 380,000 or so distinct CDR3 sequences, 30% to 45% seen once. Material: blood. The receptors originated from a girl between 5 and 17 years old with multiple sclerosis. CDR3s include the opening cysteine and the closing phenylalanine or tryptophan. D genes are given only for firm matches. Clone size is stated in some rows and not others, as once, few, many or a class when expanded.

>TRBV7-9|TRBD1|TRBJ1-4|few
CASSFSPTGDEKLFF
TGTGCCAGCAGCTTTAGCCCTACAGGGGATGAAAAACTGTTTTTT
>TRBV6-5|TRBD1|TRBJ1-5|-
CASSSDRVKQPQHF
TGTGCCAGCAGTTCGGACAGGGTGAAACAGCCCCAGCATTTT
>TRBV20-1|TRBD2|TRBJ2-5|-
CSAHSGGAGETQYF
TGCAGTGCCCATAGCGGGGGGGCCGGTGAGACCCAGTACTTC
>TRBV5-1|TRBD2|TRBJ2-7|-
CASSLEASGGLYEQYF
TGCGCCAGCAGCTTGGAGGCTAGCGGGGGACTGTACGAGCAGTACTTC
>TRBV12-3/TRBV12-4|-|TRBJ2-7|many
CASSPSGSYEQYF
TGTGCCAGCAGCCCGAGCGGCTCCTACGAGCAGTACTTC
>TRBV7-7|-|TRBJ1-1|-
CASSPRPTRHTEAFF
TGTGCTAGCAGCCCCCGGCCAACCCGGCACACTGAAGCTTTCTTT
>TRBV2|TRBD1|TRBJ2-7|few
CASSGRTGDRNEQYF
TGTGCCAGCAGTGGACGGACAGGGGACAGAAACGAGCAGTACTTC
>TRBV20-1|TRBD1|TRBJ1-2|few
CSASLDREEGYTF
TGCAGTGCTAGTCTCGACAGGGAGGAAGGCTACACCTTC
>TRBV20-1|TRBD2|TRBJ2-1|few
CSARTSGGFEQFF
TGCAGTGCTAGGACTAGCGGGGGATTTGAGCAGTTCTTC
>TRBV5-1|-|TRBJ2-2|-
CASSLGGTPSVGELFF
TGCGCCAGCAGCTTGGGCGGGACCCCTTCCGTCGGGGAGCTGTTTTTT
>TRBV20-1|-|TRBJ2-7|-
CSAYTTAIPCEQYF
TGCAGTGCATATACTACAGCGATCCCCTGCGAGCAGTACTTC
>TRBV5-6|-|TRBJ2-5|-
CASSLAGGSMYF
TGTGCCAGCAGCTTGGCCGGGGGAAGTATGTACTTC
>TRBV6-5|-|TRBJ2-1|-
CASRYSPQSYNEQFF
TGTGCCAGCAGATACTCTCCACAATCATACAATGAGCAGTTCTTC
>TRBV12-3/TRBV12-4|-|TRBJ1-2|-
CASIIVGAKDGYTF
TGTGCCAGCATCATCGTCGGGGCTAAGGATGGCTACACCTTC
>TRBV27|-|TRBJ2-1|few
CASSFFPLAANEQFF
TGTGCCAGCAGTTTCTTCCCCTTAGCGGCCAATGAGCAGTTCTTC
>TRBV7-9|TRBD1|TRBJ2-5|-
CASSSTGSRETQYF
TGTGCCAGCAGCTCGACAGGGAGTCGAGAGACCCAGTACTTC
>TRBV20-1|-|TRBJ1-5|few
CSASAGNNQPQHF
TGCAGTGCTAGCGCAGGGAATAATCAGCCCCAGCATTTT
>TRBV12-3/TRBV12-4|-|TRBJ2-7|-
CASSSPRTSYEQYF
TGTGCCAGCAGTTCCCCCCGAACCTCCTACGAGCAGTACTTC
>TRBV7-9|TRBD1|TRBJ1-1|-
CASSPPGQGSRAFF
TGTGCCAGCAGCCCTCCGGGACAGGGTAGCCGAGCTTTCTTT
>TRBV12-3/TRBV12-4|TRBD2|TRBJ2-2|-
CASNLAGGPRELFF
TGTGCCAGCAACCTAGCGGGGGGGCCTAGGGAGCTGTTTTTT
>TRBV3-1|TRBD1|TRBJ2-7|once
CASSRGQGLFEQYF
TGTGCCAGCAGCCGGGGACAGGGTCTCTTCGAGCAGTACTTC
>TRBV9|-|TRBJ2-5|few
CASSVVAWETQYF
TGTGCCAGCAGCGTCGTCGCGTGGGAGACCCAGTACTTC
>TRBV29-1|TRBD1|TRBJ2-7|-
CSVVWTGAPYEQYF
TGCAGCGTTGTTTGGACAGGGGCGCCCTACGAGCAGTACTTC
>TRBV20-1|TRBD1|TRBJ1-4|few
CSARDIRDRGSATNEKLFF
TGCAGTGCTAGAGATATCCGGGACAGGGGTTCGGCGACTAATGAAAAACTGTTTTTT
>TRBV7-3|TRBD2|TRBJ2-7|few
CASSPRTSGETYEQYF
TGTGCCAGCAGCCCTCGGACTAGCGGGGAGACCTACGAGCAGTACTTC
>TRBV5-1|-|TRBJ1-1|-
CASSQNQDSALNTEAFF
TGCGCCAGCAGCCAAAACCAAGACAGTGCCCTGAACACTGAAGCTTTCTTT
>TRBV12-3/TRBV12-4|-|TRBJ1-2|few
CASTERQGDGYTF
TGTGCCAGCACCGAACGGCAGGGTGATGGCTACACCTTC
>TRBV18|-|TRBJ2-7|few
CASSTNQEQYF
TGTGCCAGCTCCACCAACCAGGAGCAGTACTTC
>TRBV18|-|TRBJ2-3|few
CASSPLFSNSDTQYF
TGTGCCAGCTCACCACTTTTCAGTAATTCAGATACGCAGTATTTT
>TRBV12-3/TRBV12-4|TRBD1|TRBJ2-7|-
CASRPSTGGGEQYF
TGTGCCAGCAGACCGTCGACAGGGGGTGGCGAGCAGTACTTC
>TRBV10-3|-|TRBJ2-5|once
CAISDTREETQYF
TGTGCCATCAGTGATACTAGGGAAGAGACCCAGTACTTC
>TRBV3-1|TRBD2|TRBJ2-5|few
CASSRRLAGAEETQYF
TGTGCCAGCAGCCGCAGACTAGCGGGGGCTGAAGAGACCCAGTACTTC